This is a list of T cell receptor beta chains from one sample in a study of patients and donors after allogeneic stem cell transplantation. MiXCR was run by TCRdb on the RT-PCR reads, yielding one entry per CDR3 protein. This table has tens of thousands of distinct CDR3 sequences, around 46% appearing once. The sample comprised blood, either unsorted or a sorted T cell fraction (not recorded which). Source of these receptors: a human donor who was either an allogeneic HSCT recipient or a stem cell or donor lymphocyte infusion donor (not recorded which). It is not recorded whose cells these are; they may come from a transplant donor. Each CDR3 is given with its conserved first and last residue.

v_gene: TRBV4-3; j_gene: TRBJ1-6; CDR3aa: CASSQAEAAYNSPLHF
v_gene: TRBV6-6; j_gene: TRBJ1-3; CDR3aa: CASSEANTIYF
v_gene: TRBV3-1; j_gene: TRBJ1-2; CDR3aa: CASSPTGPYGYTF
v_gene: TRBV15; j_gene: TRBJ2-1; CDR3aa: CATSRIDREQFF
v_gene: TRBV12-3/TRBV12-4; j_gene: TRBJ1-6; CDR3aa: CASSRQSYNSPLHF
v_gene: TRBV7-2; j_gene: TRBJ2-5; CDR3aa: CASSFIGRGSLETQYF
v_gene: TRBV6-1; j_gene: TRBJ2-1; CDR3aa: CASPSRLAGGDNEQFF
v_gene: TRBV4-3; j_gene: TRBJ1-2; CDR3aa: CASSQEFPAGAHNYGYTF
v_gene: TRBV20-1; j_gene: TRBJ1-1; CDR3aa: CSASAEGGTEAFF
v_gene: TRBV7-6; j_gene: TRBJ1-6; CDR3aa: CASSLGGQGLDSPLHF
v_gene: TRBV12-3/TRBV12-4; j_gene: TRBJ1-6; CDR3aa: CASSPVLGRVNSPLHF
v_gene: TRBV9; j_gene: TRBJ1-5; CDR3aa: CASSGDSNQPQHF
v_gene: TRBV12-3/TRBV12-4; j_gene: TRBJ1-2; CDR3aa: CASSSGQGGYTF
v_gene: TRBV4-2; j_gene: TRBJ1-4; CDR3aa: CASSHTSGRTGIGNEKLFF
v_gene: TRBV28; j_gene: TRBJ1-3; CDR3aa: CASSPWGTVNGNTIYF
v_gene: TRBV10-3; j_gene: TRBJ1-1; CDR3aa: CAISVSQQMNTEAFF
v_gene: TRBV7-9; j_gene: TRBJ2-3; CDR3aa: CASSFRERLDFSTDTQYF
v_gene: TRBV7-9; j_gene: TRBJ1-4; CDR3aa: CASSLAVPSEKLFF
v_gene: TRBV19; j_gene: TRBJ1-2; CDR3aa: CASSMPGAHYGYTF
v_gene: TRBV27; j_gene: TRBJ1-4; CDR3aa: CASSRAGGPNEKLFF
v_gene: TRBV12-3/TRBV12-4; j_gene: TRBJ1-3; CDR3aa: CASSHAIQGLEGGNTIYF
v_gene: TRBV27; j_gene: TRBJ1-5; CDR3aa: CASSARRDINQPQHF
v_gene: TRBV4-1; j_gene: TRBJ1-2; CDR3aa: CASSRTQGADRETNYGYTF
v_gene: TRBV6-2/TRBV6-3; j_gene: TRBJ1-5; CDR3aa: CASTTGEGQPQHF
v_gene: TRBV12-3/TRBV12-4; j_gene: TRBJ1-5; CDR3aa: CASRDSYNQPQHF
v_gene: TRBV20-1; j_gene: TRBJ1-1; CDR3aa: CSARRQGTTEAFF
v_gene: TRBV27; j_gene: TRBJ2-1; CDR3aa: CASSSTNAWNYNEQFF
v_gene: TRBV29-1; j_gene: TRBJ2-6; CDR3aa: CSVSGANVLTF
v_gene: TRBV12-3/TRBV12-4; j_gene: TRBJ2-2; CDR3aa: CASSSAVIGELFF
v_gene: TRBV6-5; j_gene: TRBJ1-1; CDR3aa: CASSYFMMNTEAFF
v_gene: TRBV9; j_gene: TRBJ2-1; CDR3aa: CASSLGTSGIYEQFF
v_gene: TRBV10-3; j_gene: TRBJ2-7; CDR3aa: CAISESPTGLIQYF
v_gene: TRBV12-3/TRBV12-4; j_gene: TRBJ1-5; CDR3aa: CASTQRVLGNQPQHF
v_gene: TRBV6-5; j_gene: TRBJ1-1; CDR3aa: CASSYQRPSMNTEAFF
v_gene: TRBV4-2; j_gene: TRBJ1-1; CDR3aa: CASSQAQGAPTEAFF
v_gene: TRBV20-1; j_gene: TRBJ2-1; CDR3aa: CSARDAGWDNEQFF
v_gene: TRBV6-5; j_gene: TRBJ1-2; CDR3aa: CASSLSTGLLYGYTF
v_gene: TRBV6-5; j_gene: TRBJ1-2; CDR3aa: CASKATLPPGYGYTF
v_gene: TRBV11-2; j_gene: TRBJ1-3; CDR3aa: CASSLGSTGNTIYF
v_gene: TRBV27; j_gene: TRBJ2-4; CDR3aa: CASSTTSGTTKNIQYF
v_gene: TRBV7-2; j_gene: TRBJ1-5; CDR3aa: CASSSDRWAYNQPQHF
v_gene: TRBV7-3; j_gene: TRBJ1-1; CDR3aa: CASSFVERAMNTEAFF
v_gene: TRBV27; j_gene: TRBJ1-5; CDR3aa: CASSPRTGWDQPQHF
v_gene: TRBV15; j_gene: TRBJ2-1; CDR3aa: CATSRSLALWGEQFF
v_gene: TRBV12-3/TRBV12-4; j_gene: TRBJ1-1; CDR3aa: CASDEDTNTEAFF
v_gene: TRBV13; j_gene: TRBJ1-2; CDR3aa: CASSFNGRKGYTF
v_gene: TRBV20-1; j_gene: TRBJ1-3; CDR3aa: CSARRTARGNTIYF
v_gene: TRBV5-6; j_gene: TRBJ1-2; CDR3aa: CASSLDTGDGYTF
v_gene: TRBV20-1; j_gene: TRBJ1-1; CDR3aa: CSVVDRGYMNTEAFF
v_gene: TRBV7-9; j_gene: TRBJ1-1; CDR3aa: CASSLGAVMNTEAFF
v_gene: TRBV6-6; j_gene: TRBJ2-7; CDR3aa: CATPLDFGENSYEQYF
v_gene: TRBV7-3; j_gene: TRBJ1-1; CDR3aa: CASSLTHRGLNTEAFF
v_gene: TRBV12-3/TRBV12-4; j_gene: TRBJ1-2; CDR3aa: CASRVDSTNYGYTF